The 20 T cell receptor beta chains presented below share a single source sample, sequenced in a study of vaccination and CD4 T cells after COVID-19. With the Oncomine TCR Beta short-read assay, DNA from cultured CD4+ T cells was sequenced. MiXCR, run by TCRdb on the PCR reads, gives a single entry per CDR3 protein. The table shows 25,000 to 30,000 distinct CDR3 sequences, with over 30% occurring only once. Time point noted: late sampling 161 to 241 days after vaccination in a few convalescent patients. Treatment here: roughly 11-day PBMC culture with coronavirus spike peptide pools or control peptides (ViraFEST assay). These receptors' targets are unknown. Sequenced here: CD4+ T cells from blood, cultured in vitro, sampled about 7 months after SARS-CoV-2 vaccination. These receptors came from a human donor who had recovered from COVID-19.

This clonotype showed up just a few times. The V gene is TRBV6-1, the J gene TRBJ1-5; D perhaps matches TRBD1 (6 bases). The V gene's germline CDR1 is MNHNS and CDR2 SASEGT. The CDR3 sequence is 14 residues long. Trimming shortened V by 7 bases and J by 6 bases, and 16 bases separated the two germline ends. The CDR3 sequence is CASKETGTSQPQHF. CDR3 bases: TGTGCCAGCAAAGAAACAGGGACGAGTCAGCCCCAGCATTTT.

This clonotype was detected only a few times. The V gene is TRBV7-2, the J gene TRBJ2-7; 11 bases agree with TRBD2. Germline CDR1 and CDR2: SGHTA and FQGNSA. With V trimmed by 6 bases and J by 4 bases, 11 bases remained unmatched. This CDR3 contains 16 residues. The CDR3 reads CASSSIRTSGSYEQYF. The CDR3, as DNA: TGTGCCAGCAGTTCCATCCGGACTAGCGGGTCGTACGAGCAGTACTTC.

This sequence joins TRBV7-2 and TRBJ2-2; the D gene is possibly TRBD1 (6 bases). The CDR3 spans 14 residues. Deletions cut 4 bases from V and 6 bases from J, with 12 bases between. CDR1 and CDR2 (germline): SGHTA, FQGNSA. The CDR3 DNA sequence: TGTGCCAGCAGCTATCACAGGGAACCCGGGGAGCTGTTTTTT. It encodes CASSYHREPGELFF.

This clonotype was counted a few times. The genes are TRBV6-5 and TRBJ2-7, with D possibly being TRBD2 (6 bases). The CDR3 length is 15 residues. Germline CDR1 MNHEY, CDR2 SVGAGI. The V end was cut by 0 bases, the J end by 1 base, with 10 bases between. Here the CDR3 DNA reads TGTGCCAGCAGTTACTCTGCGGGAACATCCTACGAGCAGTACTTC. Protein product: CASSYSAGTSYEQYF.

This clonotype came up a few times. This CDR3 reads CASSYGQPLGSTEAFF. The CDR3 DNA reads TGTGCCAGCAGTTATGGACAGCCCCTGGGGTCCACTGAAGCTTTCTTT. This chain links TRBV6-5 with TRBJ1-1; a possible D gene is TRBD1 (6 bases). This CDR3 contains 16 residues. Germline CDR1 reads MNHEY; CDR2 reads SVGAGI. The germline V and J ends were trimmed by 3 bases and 4 bases, with 18 bases remaining between them.

The rearrangement uses TRBV6-1 and TRBJ2-2; no firm D call. Germline-derived CDR1 and CDR2 are MNHNS and SASEGT. The CDR3 runs 13 residues. V was trimmed by 6 bases and J by 4 bases, leaving 9 bases between them. As DNA, the CDR3 is TGTGCCAGCAGCCTTACATCCACCGGGGAGCTGTTTTTT. It translates to CASSLTSTGELFF.

The chain carries TRBV27 and TRBJ2-1, with 9 bases fitting TRBD1. The CDR3 is 15 residues long. Per the germline V gene, CDR1 is MNHEY and CDR2 is SMNVEV (reference sequence). V gave up 4 bases and J gave up 12 bases; unmatched junction bases: 13. In DNA, the CDR3 is TGTGCCAGCAGTTCACGCCCGGCCCCGACAGGGGGGCAGTTCTTC. Translating it yields CASSSRPAPTGGQFF.

J is TRBJ2-5 and V is TRBV2; the D gene is possibly TRBD2 (5 bases). Trimming took 10 bases from V and 0 from J, leaving 21 bases between them. This CDR3 region has 16 residues. The germline V gene has CDR1 SNHLY and CDR2 FYNNEI. The DNA for the CDR3 is TGTGCCACCAAGCGGAGTGTGAGGAAGTACCAAGAGACCCAGTACTTC. It is translated as CATKRSVRKYQETQYF.

The chain carries TRBV20-1 and TRBJ2-3; D tentatively reads TRBD1 or TRBD2 (6 bases each). CDR1 and CDR2 (germline): DFQATT, SNEGSKA (reference sequence). V lost 6 bases, J lost 2 bases, and 12 bases lay in between. The CDR3 totals 13 residues. The CDR3 loop reads CSARGDPTDTQYF. As DNA, the CDR3 is TGCAGTGCGAGGGGGGACCCCACAGATACGCAGTATTTT.

This clonotype was counted a few times. The rearrangement uses TRBV25-1 and TRBJ2-1; 7 bases agree with TRBD1. Germline CDR1 and CDR2: MGHDK and SYGVNS. The V and J ends lost 3 bases and 0 bases, in that order; junction bases with no gene match: 11. The CDR3 covers 18 residues. In DNA, the CDR3 is TGTGCCAGCAGTGATCCCCCGGACAGGACCCACTCCTACAATGAGCAGTTCTTC. It specifies CASSDPPDRTHSYNEQFF. The whole variable domain, remainder taken from reference TRBV25-1 and TRBJ2-1, is EADIYQTPRYLVIGTGKKITLECSQTMGHDKMYWYQQDPGMELHLIHYSYGVNSTEKGDLSSESTVSRIRTEHFPLTLESARPSHTSQYLCASSDPPDRTHSYNEQFFGPGTRLTVL.

This sequence joins TRBV10-3 and TRBJ2-7, with D hard to call. The ends were cut back, 3 bases at V and 6 bases at J, with 6 bases in the middle. The CDR3 runs to 11 residues. CDR1 is ENHRY, CDR2 SYGVKD, per germline. The CDR3 sequence: CAISDTGEQYF. CDR3 DNA: TGTGCCATCAGTGATACTGGCGAGCAGTACTTC.

This clonotype was counted a few times. The chain uses TRBV24-1 and TRBJ2-1; 7 nucleotides line up with TRBD2. The CDR3 is made up of 16 amino acids. Trimming took 3 bases from V and 4 from J; bases not matched to a gene: 8. Germline V gene lookup returns CDR1 KGHDR and CDR2 SFDVKD. The CDR3 coding sequence is TGTGCCACCAGTGATCGGGTCGGCGGGGGATACAATGAGCAGTTCTTC. Translating it yields CATSDRVGGGYNEQFF.

The chain recombines TRBV6-1 with TRBJ1-1; 7 nucleotides agree with TRBD1. CDR3 length: 16 amino acids. V was clipped by 6 bases and J by 2 bases; unmatched bases: 12. CDR1 MNHNS and CDR2 SASEGT come from the germline V gene. This CDR3 reads CASSRRGRGGNTEAFF. CDR3 DNA: TGTGCCAGCAGCCGCAGGGGGAGGGGCGGAAACACTGAAGCTTTCTTT.

The rearrangement uses TRBV20-1 and TRBJ2-1; D is unclear. Germline CDR1 is DFQATT and CDR2 is SNEGSKA (reference sequence). CDR3 size: 16 residues. Deletions cut 0 bases from V and 2 bases from J, with 14 bases between. CDR3 coding DNA: TGCAGTGCTAGAGATCTGGGTAGCCTAACCTACAATGAGCAGTTCTTC. This codes for CSARDLGSLTYNEQFF.

This clonotype occurred a few times. The rearrangement uses TRBV9 and TRBJ2-3; 7 bases agree with TRBD2. CDR3 length: 16 amino acids. Germline V CDR1 and CDR2: SGDLS, YYNGEE. V shed 0 bases, J shed 1 base, and the junction held 5 bases outside the gene matches. CDR3 DNA sequence: TGTGCCAGCAGCGTAGTAACGGGAGGCGGCACAGATACGCAGTATTTT. This codes for CASSVVTGGGTDTQYF.

CDR3 region: CASSLQGHPTDTQYF. CDR3 coding DNA: TGTGCCAGCAGCTTGCAGGGGCACCCCACAGATACGCAGTATTTT. The chain recombines TRBV5-6 with TRBJ2-3; TRBD1 might be the D (6 bases). CDR3 size: 15 residues. The germline gives CDR1 SGHDT, CDR2 YYEEEE. With 1 base removed from V and 2 bases from J, the gap between germline ends came to 11 bases. Full variable domain (remainder filled in from reference TRBV5-6 and TRBJ2-3): DAGVTQSPTHLIKTRGQQVTLRCSPKSGHDTVSWYQQALGQGPQFIFQYYEEEERQRGNFPDRFSGHQFPNYSSELNVNALLLGDSALYLCASSLQGHPTDTQYFGPGTRLTVL.

This clonotype was detected only a few times. The CDR3 loop is CASRGNQGASSPLHF. The CDR3 coding sequence is TGTGCCAGCAGGGGAAACCAGGGGGCTAGTTCACCCCTCCACTTT. This chain links TRBV2 with TRBJ1-6, with 8 bases identical to TRBD1. Unmatched junction bases numbered 10, after V lost 6 bases and J lost 9 bases. Germline assignment: CDR1 SNHLY and CDR2 FYNNEI. There are 15 residues in the CDR3.

The chain employs TRBV20-1 and TRBJ2-2; 7 bases are a match to TRBD1. V lost 0 bases, J lost 7 bases, and 11 bases stayed unmatched. This CDR3 has 16 amino acids. Germline CDR1 reads DFQATT; CDR2 reads SNEGSKA (reference sequence). The CDR3 region has the DNA TGCAGTGCTAGAGATCCCACAAGGGGGCAACACGGGGAGCTGTTTTTT. This gives the protein CSARDPTRGQHGELFF.

This clonotype was counted a few times. The J gene is TRBJ1-5, the V gene TRBV6-2 or TRBV6-3; TRBD1 aligns across 7 bases. CDR1 is MNHEY and CDR2 is SVGEGT in the germline V gene. The ends lost 6 bases at V and 4 bases at J; junction bases unmatched: 9. CDR3 size: 15 residues. CDR3 nucleotide sequence: TGTGCCAGCAGGCATCGACTGACAGGGAATCAGCCCCAGCATTTT. This gives the protein CASRHRLTGNQPQHF.

Judged by abundance, this clonotype is medium-sized. CDR3 region: CASSLAQANQPQHF. CDR3 DNA sequence: TGTGCCAGCAGCTTAGCTCAGGCCAACCAGCCCCAGCATTTT. This rearrangement joins TRBV7-2 to TRBJ1-5, with no clear D. Trimming removed 0 bases from V and 7 bases from J, with 10 bases in between. This CDR3 has 14 residues. Germline V lookup: CDR1 SGHTA, CDR2 FQGNSA.